A single T cell receptor beta chain is shown here with its context. The junction departs from the called germline gene at one end, perhaps through a read error. CDR1 SSHAT and CDR2 FNYEAQ come from the germline V gene (reference sequence). The CDR3 spans 15 residues. The entry originates in a study of blood T cell repertoires in COVID-19. The repertoire was sequenced with immunoSEQ multiplex PCR; TCRdb's copy has only in-frame clones and lacks some. The profile shows 150,000 to 200,000 clones, about 80% of them singletons. The chain is built from TRBV7-7 and TRBJ2-1; D possibly corresponds to TRBD1 (5 bases). Sample: PBMCs or T cells enriched from blood (not recorded which). The TCR sequence derives from an older woman in a cohort exposed to, infected with or recovered from COVID-19 (not recorded which). Here the CDR3 reads CASSLGQGSYNEQFF. CDR3 nucleotide sequence: TGTGCTAGCAGCTTAGGGCAGGGCTCCTACAATGAGCAGTTCTTC.